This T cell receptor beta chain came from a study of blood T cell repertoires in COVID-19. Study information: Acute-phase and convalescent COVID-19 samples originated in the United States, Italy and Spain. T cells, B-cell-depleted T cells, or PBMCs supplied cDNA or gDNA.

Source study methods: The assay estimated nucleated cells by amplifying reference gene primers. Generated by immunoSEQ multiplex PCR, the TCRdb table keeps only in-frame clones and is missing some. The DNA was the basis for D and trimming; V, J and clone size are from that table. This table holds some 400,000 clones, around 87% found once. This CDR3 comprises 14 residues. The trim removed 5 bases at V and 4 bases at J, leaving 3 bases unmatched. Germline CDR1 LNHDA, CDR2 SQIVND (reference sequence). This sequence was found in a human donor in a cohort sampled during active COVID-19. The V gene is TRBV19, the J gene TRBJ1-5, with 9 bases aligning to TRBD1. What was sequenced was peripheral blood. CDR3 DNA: TGTGCCAGTAGTTCGACAGGGGGAAATCAGCCCCAGCATTTT. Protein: CASSSTGGNQPQHF.